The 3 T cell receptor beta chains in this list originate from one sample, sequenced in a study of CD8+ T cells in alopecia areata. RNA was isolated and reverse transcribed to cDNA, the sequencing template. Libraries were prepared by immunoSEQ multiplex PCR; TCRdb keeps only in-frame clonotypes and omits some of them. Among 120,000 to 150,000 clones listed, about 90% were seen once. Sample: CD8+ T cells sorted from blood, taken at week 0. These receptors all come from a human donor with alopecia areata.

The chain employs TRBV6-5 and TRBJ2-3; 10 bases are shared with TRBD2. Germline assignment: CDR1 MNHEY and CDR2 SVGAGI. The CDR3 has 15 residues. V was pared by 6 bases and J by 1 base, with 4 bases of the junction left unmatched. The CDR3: CASRDGLAGTDTQYF. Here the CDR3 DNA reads TGTGCCAGCAGGGATGGACTAGCGGGCACAGATACGCAGTATTTT.

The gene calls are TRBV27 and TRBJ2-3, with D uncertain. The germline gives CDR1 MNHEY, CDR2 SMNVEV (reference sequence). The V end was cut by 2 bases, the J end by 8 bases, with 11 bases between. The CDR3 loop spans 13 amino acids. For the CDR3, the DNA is TGTGCCAGCAGTTTAGGCGGTGATGGTACGCAGTATTTT. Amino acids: CASSLGGDGTQYF.

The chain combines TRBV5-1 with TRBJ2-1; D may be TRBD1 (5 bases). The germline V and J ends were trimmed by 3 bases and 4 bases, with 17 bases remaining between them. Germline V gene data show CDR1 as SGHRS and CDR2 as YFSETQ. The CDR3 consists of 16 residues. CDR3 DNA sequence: TGCGCCAGCAGCTCCGACTCCCAGACAGTATACAATGAGCAGTTCTTC. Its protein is CASSSDSQTVYNEQFF. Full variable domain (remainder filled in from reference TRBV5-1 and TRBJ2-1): KAGVTQTPRYLIKTRGQQVTLSCSPISGHRSVSWYQQTPGQGLQFLFEYFSETQRNKGNFPGRFSGRQFSNSRSEMNVSTLELGDSALYLCASSSDSQTVYNEQFFGPGTRLTVL.